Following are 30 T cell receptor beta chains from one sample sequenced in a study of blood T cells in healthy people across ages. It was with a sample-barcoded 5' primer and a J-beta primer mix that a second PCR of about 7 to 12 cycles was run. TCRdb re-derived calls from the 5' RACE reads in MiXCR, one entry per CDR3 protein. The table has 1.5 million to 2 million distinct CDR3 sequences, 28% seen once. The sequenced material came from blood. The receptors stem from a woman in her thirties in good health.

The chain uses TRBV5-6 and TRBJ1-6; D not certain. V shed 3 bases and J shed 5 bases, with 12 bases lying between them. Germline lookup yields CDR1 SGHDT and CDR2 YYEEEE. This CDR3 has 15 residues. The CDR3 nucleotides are TGTGCCAGCAGCTCCCCTTTCCGGGATAATTCACCCCTCCACTTT. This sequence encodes CASSSPFRDNSPLHF.

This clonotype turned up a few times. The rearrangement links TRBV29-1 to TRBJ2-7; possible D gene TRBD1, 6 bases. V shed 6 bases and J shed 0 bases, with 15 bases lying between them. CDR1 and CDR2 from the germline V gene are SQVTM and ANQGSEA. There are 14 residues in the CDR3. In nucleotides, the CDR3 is TGCAGCGTGGGGAGTGGGGGCCACTCCTACGAGCAGTACTTC. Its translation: CSVGSGGHSYEQYF.

The CDR3, as DNA: TGTGCCAGCAGCTTAGCGAGGACAGGGCTTAGCGCGAAGCAGTACTTC. It translates to CASSLARTGLSAKQYF. The chain combines TRBV7-2 with TRBJ2-7; 8 nucleotides match TRBD1. Germline CDR1 reads SGHTA; CDR2 reads FQGNSA. J gave up 8 bases and V 0 bases, and 12 bases lay outside the gene matches. The CDR3 sequence is 16 residues long.

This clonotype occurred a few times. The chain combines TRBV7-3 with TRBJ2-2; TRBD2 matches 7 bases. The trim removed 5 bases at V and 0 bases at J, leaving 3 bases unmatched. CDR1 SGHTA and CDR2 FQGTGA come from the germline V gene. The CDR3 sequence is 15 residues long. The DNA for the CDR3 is TGTGCCAGCAGCCCAGGGACTACGAACACCGGGGAGCTGTTTTTT. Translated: CASSPGTTNTGELFF.

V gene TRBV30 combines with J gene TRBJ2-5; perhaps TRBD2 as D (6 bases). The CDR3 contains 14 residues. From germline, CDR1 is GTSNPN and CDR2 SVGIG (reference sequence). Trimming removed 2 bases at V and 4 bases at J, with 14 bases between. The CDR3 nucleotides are TGTGCCTGGAGTAGAGGTCAGGGAGGAGAGACCCAGTACTTC. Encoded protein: CAWSRGQGGETQYF.

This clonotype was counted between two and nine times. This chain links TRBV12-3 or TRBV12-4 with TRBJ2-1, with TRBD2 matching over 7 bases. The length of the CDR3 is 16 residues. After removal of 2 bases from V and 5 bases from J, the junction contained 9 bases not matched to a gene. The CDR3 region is CASSLIEGLGNNEQFF. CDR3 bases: TGTGCCAGCAGTTTAATTGAAGGACTAGGGAACAATGAGCAGTTCTTC.

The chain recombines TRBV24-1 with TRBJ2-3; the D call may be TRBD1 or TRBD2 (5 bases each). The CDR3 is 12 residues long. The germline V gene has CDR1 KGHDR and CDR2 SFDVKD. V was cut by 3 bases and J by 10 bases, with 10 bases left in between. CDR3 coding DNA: TGTGCCACCAGTGATCCCCCGGGGCCGCAGTATTTT. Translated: CATSDPPGPQYF.

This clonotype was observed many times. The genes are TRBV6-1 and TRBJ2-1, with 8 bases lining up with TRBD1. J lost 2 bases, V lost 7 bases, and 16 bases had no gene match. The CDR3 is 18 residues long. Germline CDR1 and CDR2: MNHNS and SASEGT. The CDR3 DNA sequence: TGTGCCAGCAACGGCAGGGGGCTAGTTTCCCCCACCTACAATGAGCAGTTCTTC. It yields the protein CASNGRGLVSPTYNEQFF.

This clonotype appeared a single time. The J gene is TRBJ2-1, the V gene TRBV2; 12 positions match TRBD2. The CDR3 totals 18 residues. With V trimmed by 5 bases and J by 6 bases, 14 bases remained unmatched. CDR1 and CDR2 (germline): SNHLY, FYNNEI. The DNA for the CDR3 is TGTGCCAGCAGTTGGGGTAAGAGCCTAGCGGGAGGGCTCAATGAGCAGTTCTTC. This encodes CASSWGKSLAGGLNEQFF.

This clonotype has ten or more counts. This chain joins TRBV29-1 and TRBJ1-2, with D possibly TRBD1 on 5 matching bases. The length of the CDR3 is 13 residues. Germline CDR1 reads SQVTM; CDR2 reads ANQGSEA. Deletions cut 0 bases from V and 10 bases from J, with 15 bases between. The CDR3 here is CSVEDPGTMDYTF. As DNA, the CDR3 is TGCAGCGTTGAAGATCCAGGGACGATGGACTACACCTTC.

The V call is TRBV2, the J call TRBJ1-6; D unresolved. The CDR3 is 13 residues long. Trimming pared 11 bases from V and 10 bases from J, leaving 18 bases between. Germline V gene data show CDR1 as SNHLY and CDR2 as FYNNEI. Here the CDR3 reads CASTAEEYSPLHF. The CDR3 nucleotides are TGTGCCTCTACGGCGGAGGAGTACTCACCCCTCCACTTT.

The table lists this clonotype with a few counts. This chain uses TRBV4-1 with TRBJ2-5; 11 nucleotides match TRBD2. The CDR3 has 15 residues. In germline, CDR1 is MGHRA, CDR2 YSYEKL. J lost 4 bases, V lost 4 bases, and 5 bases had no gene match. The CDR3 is CASSRLAGTGETQYF. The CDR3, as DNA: TGCGCCAGCAGCCGACTAGCGGGGACAGGAGAGACCCAGTACTTC.

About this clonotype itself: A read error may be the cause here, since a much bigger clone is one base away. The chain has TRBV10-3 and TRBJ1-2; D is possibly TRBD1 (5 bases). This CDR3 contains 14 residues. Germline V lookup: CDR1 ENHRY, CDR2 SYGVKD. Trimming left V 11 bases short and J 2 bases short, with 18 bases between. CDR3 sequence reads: CAASGGETNYGYTF. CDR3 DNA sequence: TGTGCCGCCTCTGGGGGGGAGACAAACTATGGCTACACCTTC.

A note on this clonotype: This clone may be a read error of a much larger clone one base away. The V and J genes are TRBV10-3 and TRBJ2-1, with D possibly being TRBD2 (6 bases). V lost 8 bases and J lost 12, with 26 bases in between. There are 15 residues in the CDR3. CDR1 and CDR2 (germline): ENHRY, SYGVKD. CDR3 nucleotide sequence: TGTGCCATCGGCAGAGGAAAAAGGGGAGGTTTATCGCAGTTCTTC. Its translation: CAIGRGKRGGLSQFF.

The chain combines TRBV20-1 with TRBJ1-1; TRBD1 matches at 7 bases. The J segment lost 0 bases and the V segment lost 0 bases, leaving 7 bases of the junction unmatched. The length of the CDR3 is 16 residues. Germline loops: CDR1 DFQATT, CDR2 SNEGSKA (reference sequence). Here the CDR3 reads CSARDPETGLNTEAFF. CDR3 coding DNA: TGCAGTGCTAGAGATCCAGAGACAGGGCTGAACACTGAAGCTTTCTTT.

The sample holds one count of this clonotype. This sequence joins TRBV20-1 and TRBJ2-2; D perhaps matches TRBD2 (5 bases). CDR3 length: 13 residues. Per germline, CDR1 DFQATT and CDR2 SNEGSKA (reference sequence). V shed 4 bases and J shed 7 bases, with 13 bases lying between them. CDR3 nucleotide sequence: TGCAGTGCTATCCGCCCCGGGATCGGGGAGCTGTTTTTT. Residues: CSAIRPGIGELFF.

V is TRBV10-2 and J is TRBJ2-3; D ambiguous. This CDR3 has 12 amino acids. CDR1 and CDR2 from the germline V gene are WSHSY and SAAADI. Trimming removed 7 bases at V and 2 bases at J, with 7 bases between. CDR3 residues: CASIDTTDTQYF. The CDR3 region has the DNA TGCGCCAGCATTGACACCACAGATACGCAGTATTTT.

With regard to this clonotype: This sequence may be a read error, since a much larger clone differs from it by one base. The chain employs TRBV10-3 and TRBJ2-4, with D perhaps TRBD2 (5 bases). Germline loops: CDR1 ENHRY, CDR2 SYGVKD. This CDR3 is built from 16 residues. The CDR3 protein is CAISEYGSAAPHEQDF. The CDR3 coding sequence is TGTGCCATCAGTGAGTATGGTAGCGCCGCTCCCCACGAGCAGGACTTC.

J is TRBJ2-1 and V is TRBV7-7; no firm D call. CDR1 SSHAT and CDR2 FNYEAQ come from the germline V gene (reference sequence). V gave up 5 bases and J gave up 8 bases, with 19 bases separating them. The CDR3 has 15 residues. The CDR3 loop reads CASSPSNRENDEQFF. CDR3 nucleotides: TGTGCCAGCAGCCCCTCCAACCGCGAGAACGATGAGCAGTTCTTC.

The CDR3 bases are TGTGCCAGCAGTGAGGTCCGGACAGCAGAGACCCAGTACTTC. Protein product: CASSEVRTAETQYF. V is TRBV2 and J is TRBJ2-5, with D perhaps matching TRBD1 (6 bases). The CDR3 extends over 14 amino acids. The V gene lost 3 bases and the J gene lost 4 bases, with 12 bases spanning the gap. Germline loops: CDR1 SNHLY, CDR2 FYNNEI.

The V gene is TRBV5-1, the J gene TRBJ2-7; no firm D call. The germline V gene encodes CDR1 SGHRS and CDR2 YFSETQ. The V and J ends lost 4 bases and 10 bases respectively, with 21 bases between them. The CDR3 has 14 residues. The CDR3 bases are TGCGCCAGCAGCACGGACGGTTTCGGAGAGATCCAGTACTTC. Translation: CASSTDGFGEIQYF.

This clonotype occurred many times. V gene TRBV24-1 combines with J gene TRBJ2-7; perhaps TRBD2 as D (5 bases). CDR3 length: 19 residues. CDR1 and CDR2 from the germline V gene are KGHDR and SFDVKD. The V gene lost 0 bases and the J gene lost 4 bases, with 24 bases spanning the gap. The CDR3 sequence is CATSDLPSYPQWIRYEQYF. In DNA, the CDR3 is TGTGCCACCAGTGATTTGCCTAGCTATCCCCAGTGGATCCGATACGAGCAGTACTTC.

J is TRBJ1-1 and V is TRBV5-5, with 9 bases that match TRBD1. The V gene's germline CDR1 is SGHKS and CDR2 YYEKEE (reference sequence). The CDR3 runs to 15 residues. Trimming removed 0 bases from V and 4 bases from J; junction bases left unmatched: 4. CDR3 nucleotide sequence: TGTGCCAGCAGCTTGGCTGGGACAGGGAGCACTGAAGCTTTCTTT. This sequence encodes CASSLAGTGSTEAFF.

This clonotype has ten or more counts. CDR3 bases: TGTGCCAGCAGCGGTTCAGGTAACAATGAGCAGTTCTTC. Protein product: CASSGSGNNEQFF. V and J are TRBV9 and TRBJ2-1; no definite D call. This CDR3 is built from 13 residues. Trimming cost V 3 bases and J 5 bases, with 9 bases left between them. The germline CDR1 and CDR2 sequences are SGDLS and YYNGEE. Variable domain in full (rest from reference TRBV9 and TRBJ2-1): DSGVTQTPKHLITATGQRVTLRCSPRSGDLSVYWYQQSLDQGLQFLIQYYNGEERAKGNILERFSAQQFPDLHSELNLSSLELGDSALYFCASSGSGNNEQFFGPGTRLTVL.

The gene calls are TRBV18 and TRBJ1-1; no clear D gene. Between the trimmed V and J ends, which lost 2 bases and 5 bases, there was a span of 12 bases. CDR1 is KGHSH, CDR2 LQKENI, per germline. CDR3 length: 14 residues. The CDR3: CASSPNVDSTEAFF. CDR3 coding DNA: TGTGCCAGCTCACCAAACGTAGATTCTACTGAAGCTTTCTTT.

CDR3 nucleotide sequence: TGTGCCAGCAGCGTCCGCGGCAGGGACTCCGGTACGCAGTATTTT. It encodes CASSVRGRDSGTQYF. The chain employs TRBV9 and TRBJ2-3; D possibly corresponds to TRBD2 (6 bases). Trimming took 2 bases from V and 8 from J, leaving 18 bases between them. Germline V gene sequence: CDR1 SGDLS, CDR2 YYNGEE. This CDR3 is built from 15 residues.

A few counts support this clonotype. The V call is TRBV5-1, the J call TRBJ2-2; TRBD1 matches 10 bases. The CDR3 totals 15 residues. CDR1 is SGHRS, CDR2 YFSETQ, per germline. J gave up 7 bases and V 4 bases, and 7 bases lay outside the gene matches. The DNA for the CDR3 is TGCGCCAGCAGCGAACCGGGACAGGGGTTCGGGGAGCTGTTTTTT. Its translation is CASSEPGQGFGELFF.

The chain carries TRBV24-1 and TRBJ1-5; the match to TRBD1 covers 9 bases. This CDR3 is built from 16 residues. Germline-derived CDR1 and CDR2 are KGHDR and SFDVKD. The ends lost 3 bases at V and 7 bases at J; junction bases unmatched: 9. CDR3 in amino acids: CATSDRDRVVSQPQHF. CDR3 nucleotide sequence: TGTGCCACCAGTGATCGGGACAGGGTCGTCAGCCAGCCCCAGCATTTT.

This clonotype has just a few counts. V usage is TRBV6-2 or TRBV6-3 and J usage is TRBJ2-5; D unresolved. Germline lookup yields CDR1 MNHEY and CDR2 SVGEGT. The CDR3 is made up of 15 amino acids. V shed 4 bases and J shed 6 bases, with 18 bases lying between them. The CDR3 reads CASSLVTQYRQTQYF. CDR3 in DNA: TGTGCCAGCAGTTTGGTGACCCAGTACCGACAGACCCAGTACTTC.

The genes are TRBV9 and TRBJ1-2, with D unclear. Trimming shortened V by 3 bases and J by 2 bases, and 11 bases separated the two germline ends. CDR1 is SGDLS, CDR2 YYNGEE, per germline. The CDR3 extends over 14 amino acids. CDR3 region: CASSAQTGNYGYTF. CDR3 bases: TGTGCCAGCAGCGCCCAGACGGGGAACTATGGCTACACCTTC.